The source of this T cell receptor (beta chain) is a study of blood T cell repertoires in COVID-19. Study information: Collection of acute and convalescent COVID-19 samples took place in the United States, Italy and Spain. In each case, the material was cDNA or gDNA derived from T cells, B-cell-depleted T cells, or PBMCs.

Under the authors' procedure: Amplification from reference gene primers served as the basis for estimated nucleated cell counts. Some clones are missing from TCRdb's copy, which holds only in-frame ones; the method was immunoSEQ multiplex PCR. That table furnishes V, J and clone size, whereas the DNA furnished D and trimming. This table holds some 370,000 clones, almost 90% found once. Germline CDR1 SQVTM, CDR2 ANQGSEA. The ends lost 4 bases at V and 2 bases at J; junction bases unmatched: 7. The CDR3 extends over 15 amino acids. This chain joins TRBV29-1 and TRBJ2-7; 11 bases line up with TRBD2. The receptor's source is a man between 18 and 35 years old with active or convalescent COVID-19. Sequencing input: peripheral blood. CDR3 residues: CSVASTSGAPYEQYF. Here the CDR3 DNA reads TGCAGCGTTGCCTCGACTAGCGGGGCCCCCTACGAGCAGTACTTC.